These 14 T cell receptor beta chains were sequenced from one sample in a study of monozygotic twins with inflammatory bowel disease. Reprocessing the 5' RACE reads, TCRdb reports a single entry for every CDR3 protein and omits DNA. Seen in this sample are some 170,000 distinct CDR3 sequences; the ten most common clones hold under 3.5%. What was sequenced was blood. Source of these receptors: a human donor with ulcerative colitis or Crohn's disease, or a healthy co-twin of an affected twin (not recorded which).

The CDR3: CASSQGGLAEANTGELFF. The chain combines TRBV4-1 with TRBJ2-2; absent DNA, TCRdb's TRBD2 call cannot be checked. CDR3 size: 18 residues. Germline V CDR1 and CDR2: MGHRA, YSYEKL.

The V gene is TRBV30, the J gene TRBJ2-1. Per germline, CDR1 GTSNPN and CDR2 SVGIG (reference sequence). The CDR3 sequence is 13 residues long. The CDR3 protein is CAWSGGSYNEQFF.

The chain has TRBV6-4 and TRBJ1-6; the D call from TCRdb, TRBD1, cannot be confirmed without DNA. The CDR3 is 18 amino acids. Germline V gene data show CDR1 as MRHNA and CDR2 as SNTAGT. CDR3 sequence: CASTGQVSLSSYNSPLHF.

This CDR3 reads CASSASVPGTGFLVDTQYF. The chain employs TRBV11-1 and TRBJ2-3; lacking DNA, the TRBD1 call made by TCRdb goes unchecked. Germline-derived CDR1 and CDR2 are SGHAT and FQDESV (reference sequence). CDR3 length equals 19 residues.

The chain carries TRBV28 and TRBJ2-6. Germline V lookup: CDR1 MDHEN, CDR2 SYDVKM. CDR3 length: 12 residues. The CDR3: CASDSGANVLTF.

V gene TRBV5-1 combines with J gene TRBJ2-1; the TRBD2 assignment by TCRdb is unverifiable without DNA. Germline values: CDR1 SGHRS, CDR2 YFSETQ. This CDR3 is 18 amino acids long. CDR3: CASSLVLSGGTSYNEQFF. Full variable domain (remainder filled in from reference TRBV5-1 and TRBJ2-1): KAGVTQTPRYLIKTRGQQVTLSCSPISGHRSVSWYQQTPGQGLQFLFEYFSETQRNKGNFPGRFSGRQFSNSRSEMNVSTLELGDSALYLCASSLVLSGGTSYNEQFFGPGTRLTVL.

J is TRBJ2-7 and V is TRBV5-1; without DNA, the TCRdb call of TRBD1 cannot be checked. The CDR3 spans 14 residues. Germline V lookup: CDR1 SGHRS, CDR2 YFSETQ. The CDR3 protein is CASSADSTSYEQYF.

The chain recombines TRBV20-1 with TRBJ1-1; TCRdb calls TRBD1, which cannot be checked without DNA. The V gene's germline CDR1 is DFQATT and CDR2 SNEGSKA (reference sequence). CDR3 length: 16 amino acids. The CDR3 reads CSARGGAGLSYTEAFF.

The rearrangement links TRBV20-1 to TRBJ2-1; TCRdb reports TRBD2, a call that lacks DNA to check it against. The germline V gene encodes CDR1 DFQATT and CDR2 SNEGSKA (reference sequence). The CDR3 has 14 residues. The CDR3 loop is CSAPGLAGHNEQFF.

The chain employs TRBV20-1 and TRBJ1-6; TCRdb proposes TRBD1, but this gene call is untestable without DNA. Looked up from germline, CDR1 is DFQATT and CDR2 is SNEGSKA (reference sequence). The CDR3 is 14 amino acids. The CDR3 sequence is CSATFDSTNSPLHF.

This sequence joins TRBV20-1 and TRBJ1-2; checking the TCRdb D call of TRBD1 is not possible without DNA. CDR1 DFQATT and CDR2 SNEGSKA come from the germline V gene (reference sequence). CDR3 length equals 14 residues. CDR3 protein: CSARGQDANYGYTF.

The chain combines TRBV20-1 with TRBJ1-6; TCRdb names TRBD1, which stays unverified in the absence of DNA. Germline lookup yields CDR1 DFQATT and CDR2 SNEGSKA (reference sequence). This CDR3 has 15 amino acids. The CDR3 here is CSARPDSRGGSPLHF.

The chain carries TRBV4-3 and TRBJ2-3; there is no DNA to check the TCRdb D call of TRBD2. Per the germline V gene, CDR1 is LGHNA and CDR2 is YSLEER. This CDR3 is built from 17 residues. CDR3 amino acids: CASSQRTSGRYTDTQYF.

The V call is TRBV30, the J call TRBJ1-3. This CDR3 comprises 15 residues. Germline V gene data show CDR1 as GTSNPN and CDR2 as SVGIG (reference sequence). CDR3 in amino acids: CAWRTTLGIGNTIYF.